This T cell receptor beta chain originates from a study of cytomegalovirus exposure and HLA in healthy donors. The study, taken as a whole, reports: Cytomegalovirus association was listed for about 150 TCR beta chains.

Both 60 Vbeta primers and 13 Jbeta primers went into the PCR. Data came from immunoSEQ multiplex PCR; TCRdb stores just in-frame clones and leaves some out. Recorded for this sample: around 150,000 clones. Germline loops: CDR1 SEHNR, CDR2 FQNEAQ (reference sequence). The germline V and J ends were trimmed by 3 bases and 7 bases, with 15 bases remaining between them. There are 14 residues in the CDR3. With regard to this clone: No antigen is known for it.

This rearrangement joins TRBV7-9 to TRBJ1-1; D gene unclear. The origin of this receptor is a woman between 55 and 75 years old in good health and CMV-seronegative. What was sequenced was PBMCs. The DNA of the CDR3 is TGTGCCAGCAGCTTTTCGGAGGGCAGCCTTGAAGCTTTCTTT. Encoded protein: CASSFSEGSLEAFF. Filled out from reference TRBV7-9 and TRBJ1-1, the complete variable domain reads DTGVSQNPRHKITKRGQNVTFRCDPISEHNRLYWYRQTLGQGPEFLTYFQNEAQLEKSRLLSDRFSAERPKGSFSTLEIQRTEQGDSAMYLCASSFSEGSLEAFFGQGTRLTVV.